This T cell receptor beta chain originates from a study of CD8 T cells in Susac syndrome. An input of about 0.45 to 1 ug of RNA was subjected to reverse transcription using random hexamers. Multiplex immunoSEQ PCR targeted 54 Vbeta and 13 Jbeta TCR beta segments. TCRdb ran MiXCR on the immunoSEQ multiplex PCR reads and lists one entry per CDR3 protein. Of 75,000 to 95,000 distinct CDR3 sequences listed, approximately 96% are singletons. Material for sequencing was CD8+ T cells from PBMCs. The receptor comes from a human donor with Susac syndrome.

CDR3 sequence: CASKHRTGYYEQYF. The CDR3 DNA is TGTGCCAGCAAACACAGGACAGGATACTACGAGCAGTACTTC. The chain is built from TRBV6-2 or TRBV6-3 and TRBJ2-7; 7 nucleotides align to TRBD1. V lost 7 bases, J lost 3 bases, and 9 bases stayed unmatched. There are 14 residues in the CDR3. Germline V gene data show CDR1 as MNHEY and CDR2 as SVGEGT.